The rows below give T cell receptor beta chains drawn from one sample of a study of OX40 agonist ivuxolimab in advanced cancers. Some clones are missing from TCRdb's copy, which holds only in-frame ones; the method was immunoSEQ multiplex PCR. This sample carries some 98,000 clones, around nine tenths of them seen once, and the ten largest clones take around 0.28%. The starting material was CD4+ or CD8+ T cells sorted from blood, obtained in a trial of the OX40 agonist ivuxolimab. The receptor source for this set is an adult with an advanced solid tumor such as melanoma, head and neck, liver or kidney cancer. Each CDR3 is given with its conserved first and last residue. Fields, in order: J gene, D gene, V gene, CDR3 protein, CDR3 DNA. D genes are given only for firm matches.

j_call: TRBJ2-7; d_call: -; v_call: TRBV19; cdr3_aa: CASSSPYEQYF; cdr3_nt: TGTGCCAGTAGTTCTCCCTACGAGCAGTACTTC
j_call: TRBJ1-2; d_call: TRBD1; v_call: TRBV19; cdr3_aa: CASSTPGQGNNYGYTF; cdr3_nt: TGTGCCAGTAGTACCCCGGGACAGGGAAATAACTATGGCTACACCTTC
j_call: TRBJ1-2; d_call: TRBD1; v_call: TRBV9; cdr3_aa: CASSGQGNYGYTF; cdr3_nt: TGTGCCAGCAGCGGACAGGGGAACTATGGCTACACCTTC
j_call: TRBJ1-4; d_call: TRBD1; v_call: TRBV11-2; cdr3_aa: CASSSNAQGALGEKLFF; cdr3_nt: TGTGCCAGCAGCTCCAACGCACAGGGGGCACTAGGTGAAAAACTGTTTTTT
j_call: TRBJ2-5; d_call: -; v_call: TRBV5-5; cdr3_aa: CASSPLPGRGETQYF; cdr3_nt: TGTGCCAGCAGCCCGCTCCCGGGCCGGGGGGAGACCCAGTACTTC
j_call: TRBJ2-5; d_call: -; v_call: TRBV7-2; cdr3_aa: CASSLGGLETQYF; cdr3_nt: TGTGCCAGCAGCTTAGGGGGCCTAGAGACCCAGTACTTC
j_call: TRBJ1-5; d_call: -; v_call: TRBV7-2; cdr3_aa: CASSLGEVGNQPQHF; cdr3_nt: TGTGCCAGCAGCTTAGGTGAGGTAGGCAATCAGCCCCAGCATTTT
j_call: TRBJ2-1; d_call: TRBD1; v_call: TRBV6-1; cdr3_aa: CASSSTGTVYNEQFF; cdr3_nt: TGTGCCAGCAGTTCCACCGGGACAGTATACAATGAGCAGTTCTTC
j_call: TRBJ1-2; d_call: TRBD1; v_call: TRBV28; cdr3_aa: CASSSGGDYGYTF; cdr3_nt: TGTGCCAGCAGTTCAGGGGGGGACTATGGCTACACCTTC
j_call: TRBJ2-1; d_call: -; v_call: TRBV5-1; cdr3_aa: CASSSEGEQFF; cdr3_nt: TGCGCCAGCAGCTCGGAGGGGGAGCAGTTCTTC
j_call: TRBJ1-5; d_call: -; v_call: TRBV14; cdr3_aa: CASSQEEQLPRHSNQPQHF; cdr3_nt: TGTGCCAGCAGCCAAGAAGAGCAACTCCCAAGACATAGCAATCAGCCCCAGCATTTT
j_call: TRBJ1-6; d_call: -; v_call: TRBV7-6; cdr3_aa: CASSLGGGGDRGPLHF; cdr3_nt: TGTGCCAGCAGCTTAGGAGGCGGGGGAGATCGGGGGCCCCTCCACTTT
j_call: TRBJ2-7; d_call: TRBD1; v_call: TRBV6-5; cdr3_aa: CASRSAGTGLYEQYF; cdr3_nt: TGTGCCAGCAGAAGTGCTGGGACAGGCCTCTACGAGCAGTACTTC